This T cell receptor beta chain was captured by sequencing in a study of shared clonotypes between healthy human individuals. Overall study context: A few men and a couple of women, aged 18 to 49, were donors. Whole-study results and caveats: A reduction in generation probabilities was seen for non-shared clonotypes relative to those shared by all four donors. On the whole, naive subsets had larger estimated richness than memory subsets had. Sequencing depth was predicted to influence how clonotypes are shared among donors.

Comments on this clone: Its antigen remains unidentified.

From germline, CDR1 is SGHDN and CDR2 FVKESK. Trimming cost V 5 bases and J 12 bases; bases outside gene matches: 17. CDR3 length equals 16 residues. TCRdb's table, derived via immunoSEQ multiplex PCR, lists solely in-frame clones and lacks some. This sample carries approximately 2.5 million clones, over 85% of them seen once, and the ten largest clones take 0.36%. This receptor was taken from a man between 18 and 29 years old in good health. Some clones in this sample may be carry-over from other donors' samples. J is TRBJ2-1 and V is TRBV14, with TRBD1 matching 9 bases. The sample comprised naive CD4+ T cells from PBMCs. Described subset: CD45RA+ positively selected. The CDR3 DNA is TGTGCCAGCAGCAAGCGTCCCGGGACAGGGCTAGATCGGCAGTTCTTC. Protein sequence: CASSKRPGTGLDRQFF.